This T cell receptor beta chain derives from a study of beta chain features in type 1 diabetes. Findings and caveats of the study: Moderate yet significant TCRB CDR3 shortening was seen in Type 1 diabetes patients in all four CD4+ subsets. For cells with high TCR expression, cDNA sequencing could yield over-representation.

Isolated RNA was reverse transcribed in full, so expressed TCRB transcripts were sequenced. Sequenced by immunoSEQ multiplex PCR; TCRdb stores in-frame clones only, minus some. Altogether approximately 600,000 clones are present, about an eighth being singletons, with the ten largest covering roughly 0.12%. As concerns this clone: Antigen unknown.

This receptor was taken from a man aged 25 to 40 with type 1 diabetes. The sequenced material came from naive CD4+ T cells from blood.

The CDR3 here is CASSSRLALSTDTQYF. The CDR3 DNA follows: TGTGCCAGCAGCTCAAGACTAGCGTTGAGCACAGATACGCAGTATTTT. This chain joins TRBV7-3 and TRBJ2-3; 8 bases line up with TRBD2. V shed 4 bases, J shed 0 bases, and the junction held 6 bases outside the gene matches. This CDR3 region has 16 residues. From germline, CDR1 is SGHTA and CDR2 FQGTGA.